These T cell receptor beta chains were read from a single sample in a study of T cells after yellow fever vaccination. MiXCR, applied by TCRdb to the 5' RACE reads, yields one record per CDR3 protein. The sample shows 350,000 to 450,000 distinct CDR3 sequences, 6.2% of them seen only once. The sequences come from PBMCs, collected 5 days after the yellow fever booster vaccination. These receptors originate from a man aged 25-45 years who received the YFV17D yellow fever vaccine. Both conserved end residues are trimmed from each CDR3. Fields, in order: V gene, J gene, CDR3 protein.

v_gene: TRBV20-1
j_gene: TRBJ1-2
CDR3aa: SAPADYYSYT

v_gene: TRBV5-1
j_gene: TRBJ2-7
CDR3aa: ASSNSSYEQY

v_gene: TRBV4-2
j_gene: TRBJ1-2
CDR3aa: ASSQGTENYGYT

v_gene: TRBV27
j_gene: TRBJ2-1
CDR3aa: ASSPMTRFREQF

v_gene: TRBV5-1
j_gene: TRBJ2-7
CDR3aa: ASSTGQSSYEQY

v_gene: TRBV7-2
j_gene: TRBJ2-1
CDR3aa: ASSRSSGDNEQF

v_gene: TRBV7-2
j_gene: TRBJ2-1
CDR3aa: ASSLSLNNEQF

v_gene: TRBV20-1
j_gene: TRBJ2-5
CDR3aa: SAYLRDLQNY

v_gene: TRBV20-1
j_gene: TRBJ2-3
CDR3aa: SAARTGHTDTQY

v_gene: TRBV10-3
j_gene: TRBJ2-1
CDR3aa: AIKPWASGSNEQF

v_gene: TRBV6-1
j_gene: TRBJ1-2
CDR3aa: ASSTTGLPYYGYT

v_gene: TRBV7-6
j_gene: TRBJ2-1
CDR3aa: ASTPSPGGYEQF

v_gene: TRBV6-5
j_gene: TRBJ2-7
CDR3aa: ASSYATGTGTYEQY

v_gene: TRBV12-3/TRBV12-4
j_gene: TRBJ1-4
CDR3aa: ASSLAGVGAEKLF

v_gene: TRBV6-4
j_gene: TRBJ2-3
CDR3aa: ASSDGSLGTDTQY

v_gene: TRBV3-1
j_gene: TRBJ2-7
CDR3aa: ASSQDNQALSREQY

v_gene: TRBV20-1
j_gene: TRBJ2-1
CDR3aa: SARDRLARSSYNEQF

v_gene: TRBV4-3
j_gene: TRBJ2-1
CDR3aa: ASSQEALRVNEQF

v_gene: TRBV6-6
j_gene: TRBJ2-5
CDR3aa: ASEDETQY

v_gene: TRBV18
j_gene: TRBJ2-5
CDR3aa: ASSPLASQQETQY

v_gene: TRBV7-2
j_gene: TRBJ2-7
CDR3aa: ASSSSPEHAEQY

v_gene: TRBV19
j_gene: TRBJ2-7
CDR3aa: ASSSTGAYEQY

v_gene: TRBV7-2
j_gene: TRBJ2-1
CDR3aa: ASSNTGHEQF

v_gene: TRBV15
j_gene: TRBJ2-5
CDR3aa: ATSYWTGQETQY

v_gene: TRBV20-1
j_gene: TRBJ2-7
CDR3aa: SAVKGARLGREQY

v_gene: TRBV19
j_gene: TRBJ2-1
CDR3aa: ASSPPTSGRGGEQF

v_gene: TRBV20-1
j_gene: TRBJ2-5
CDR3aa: SATPEPFQETQY

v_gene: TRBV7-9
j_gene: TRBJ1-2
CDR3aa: ASSNSGVYYGYT

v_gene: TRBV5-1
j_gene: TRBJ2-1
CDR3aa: ASSSTSAYSYNEQF

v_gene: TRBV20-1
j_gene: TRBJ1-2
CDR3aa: SADTSRDRLPNYGYT

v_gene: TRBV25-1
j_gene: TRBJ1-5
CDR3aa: ASSEGNQPQH

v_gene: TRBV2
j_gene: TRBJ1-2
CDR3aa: ASMAGGYGYT

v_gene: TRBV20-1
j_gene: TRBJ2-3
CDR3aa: SARWLAGVGDTQY

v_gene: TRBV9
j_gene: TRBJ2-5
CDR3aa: ASSVGRMETQY

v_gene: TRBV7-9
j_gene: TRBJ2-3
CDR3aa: ASSFLAQDTQY

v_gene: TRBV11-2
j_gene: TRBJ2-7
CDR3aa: ASSLGPGTAYEQY

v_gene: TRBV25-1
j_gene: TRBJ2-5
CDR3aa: ASRKGGIETQY

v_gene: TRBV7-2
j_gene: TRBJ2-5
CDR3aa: ASSTTPGLAETQY

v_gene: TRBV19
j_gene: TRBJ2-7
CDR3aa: ASSFGTGYEQY

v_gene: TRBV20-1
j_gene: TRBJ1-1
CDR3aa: SARVGLGANTEAF

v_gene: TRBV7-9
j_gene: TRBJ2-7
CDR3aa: ASSLRDRSSEQY

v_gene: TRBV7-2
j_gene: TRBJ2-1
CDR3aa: ASSFYGGTGTNEQF

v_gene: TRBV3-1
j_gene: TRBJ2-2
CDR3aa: ASSKLSGRAGAGELF

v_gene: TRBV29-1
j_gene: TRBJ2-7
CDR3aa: SVRGQFYEQY

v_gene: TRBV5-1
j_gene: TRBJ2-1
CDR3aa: ASSPDSYNEQF

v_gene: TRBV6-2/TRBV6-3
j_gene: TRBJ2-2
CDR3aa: ASTTTREGGELF

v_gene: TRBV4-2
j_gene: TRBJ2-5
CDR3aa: ASSLVAGGSRETQY

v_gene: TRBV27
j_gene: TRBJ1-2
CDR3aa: ASSLKGDGYGYT

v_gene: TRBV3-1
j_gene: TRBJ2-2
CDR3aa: ASTPPQGAGGELF

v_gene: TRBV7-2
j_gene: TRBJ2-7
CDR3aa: ASSLEAAGAYEQY

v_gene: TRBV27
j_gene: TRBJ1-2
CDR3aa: ASSFRQTGIYGYT

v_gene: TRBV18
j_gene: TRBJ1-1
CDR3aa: ASSPPDYGDGAF

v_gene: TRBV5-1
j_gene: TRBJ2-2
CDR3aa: ASSRPTGPSTGELF

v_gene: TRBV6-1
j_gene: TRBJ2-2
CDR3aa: ASSHQGSIGPGELF

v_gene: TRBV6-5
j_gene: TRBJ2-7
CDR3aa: ASSYSDSTYEQY

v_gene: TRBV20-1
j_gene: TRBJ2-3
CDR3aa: SAKTSELLTDTQY

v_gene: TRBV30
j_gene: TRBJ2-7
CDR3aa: AWSGQDGGRSYEQY